What follows are 7 T cell receptor beta chains derived from one specimen sequenced in a study of post-analysis software for immune sequencing data. Study-level points and caveats: Controls showed lower frequencies than patients for five or six TRBV segments, and TRBV5-6, TRBV5-1 and TRBV20-1 were among these.

No antigen is known for these receptors. Built from TCR beta cDNA, the libraries had unique molecular identifiers in them. TCRdb ran MiXCR on the PCR reads and lists one entry per CDR3 protein. The data contain approximately 360,000 distinct CDR3 sequences, approximately 33% of them singletons. The specimen was blood. These receptors were taken from a girl between 10 and 17 years old with multiple sclerosis.

This clonotype was observed a few times. The V call is TRBV4-2, the J call TRBJ2-5; either TRBD1 or TRBD2 may supply D (5 bases each). CDR1 is LGHNA and CDR2 is YNFKEQ in the germline V gene. This CDR3 contains 14 residues. V was shortened by 1 base and J by 3 bases, with 9 bases between the two germline ends. CDR3: CASSQAGLEETQYF. CDR3 bases: TGTGCCAGCAGCCAAGCGGGGCTCGAAGAGACCCAGTACTTC.

This clonotype was observed a handful of times. The chain has TRBV12-3 or TRBV12-4 and TRBJ1-2; tentatively, D is TRBD1 (6 bases). CDR3 length: 14 residues. Trimming stripped 6 bases from V and 8 bases from J, with 19 bases between. The CDR3 DNA reads TGTGCCAGCAGCTCCCTGAGGACAGTCGGAGGCTACACCTTC. As protein: CASSSLRTVGGYTF.

The chain has TRBV7-2 and TRBJ2-5; D is undetermined. Looked up from germline, CDR1 is SGHTA and CDR2 is FQGNSA. Trimming stripped 5 bases from V and 9 bases from J, with 13 bases between. This CDR3 spans 12 amino acids. The chain's CDR3 is CASSGPPRPQYF. The CDR3 DNA reads TGTGCCAGCAGCGGTCCCCCCCGTCCCCAGTACTTC.

The chain carries TRBV6-1 and TRBJ2-3; possibly TRBD2 for D (7 bases). Trimming shortened V by 7 bases and J by 4 bases, and 24 bases separated the two germline ends. This CDR3 comprises 17 residues. The germline CDR1 and CDR2 sequences are MNHNS and SASEGT. The CDR3 reads CASKLGGAPGRADTQYF. The CDR3 DNA reads TGTGCCAGCAAACTGGGGGGGGCCCCTGGTCGAGCAGATACGCAGTATTTT.

The chain couples TRBV3-1 to TRBJ1-2; D gene ambiguous. The CDR3 is made up of 15 amino acids. CDR1 and CDR2 (germline): LGHDT, YNNKEL (reference sequence). Trimming stripped 1 base from V and 7 bases from J, with 16 bases between. The CDR3 DNA is TGTGCCAGCAGCCAAGGACACCCCGGTGTGAGTGGCTACACCTTC. Protein sequence: CASSQGHPGVSGYTF. Full variable domain (rest looked up from reference TRBV3-1 and TRBJ1-2): DTAVSQTPKYLVTQMGNDKSIKCEQNLGHDTMYWYKQDSKKFLKIMFSYNNKELIINETVPNRFSPKSPDKAHLNLHINSLELGDSAVYFCASSQGHPGVSGYTFGSGTRLTVV.

Ten or more counts support this clonotype. The junction shows a germline mismatch at one end, possibly a read error. The chain employs TRBV7-9 and TRBJ1-2; TRBD1 aligns across 11 bases. CDR1 and CDR2 (germline): SEHNR, FQNEAQ (reference sequence). The CDR3 runs to 14 residues. CDR3 sequence (DNA): TGTGCCAGCAGTTTAGGGACAGGGGGCTATGGCTACACCTTC. This translates into CASSLGTGGYGYTF.

This chain links TRBV12-3 or TRBV12-4 with TRBJ1-1; the D gene is possibly TRBD1 (6 bases). The CDR3 consists of 14 residues. Deletions cut 2 bases from V and 5 bases from J, with 12 bases between. The CDR3 coding sequence is TGTGCCAGCAGTTTAAACGGGGGCTATACTGAAGCTTTCTTT. It codes for CASSLNGGYTEAFF.